This paragraph reports one T cell receptor (beta chain). Patients had blood sampled at baseline and again on cycle 4 day 1 and cycle 7 day 1. The assay was immunoSEQ multiplex PCR, and TCRdb's table has in-frame clones only and misses some. Of under 70,000 clones in the sample, approximately 90% were seen once. Per the germline V gene, CDR1 is LNHDA and CDR2 is SQIVND (reference sequence). The CDR3 is 17 residues long. The junction had 21 bases not matched to a gene; V was cut back by 6 bases and J by 7 bases. The entry originates in a study of OX40 agonist ivuxolimab in advanced cancers. Across the whole study: Ivuxolimab, which patients received intravenously every 2 weeks, was dosed at 0.01 to 10 mg/kg. With a range of 23 to 79, age averaged roughly 60 years, and about 83% were male. Eligibility admitted prior anti-PD-1, anti-PD-L1 or anti-CTLA-4 therapy; 35% to 40% had some.

The J gene is TRBJ2-7, the V gene TRBV19, with TRBD1 matching over 7 bases. The clonotype was recovered from an adult with an advanced solid tumor such as melanoma, head and neck, liver or kidney cancer. The sample consisted of CD4+ or CD8+ T cells sorted from blood, taken in a trial of the OX40 agonist ivuxolimab. In DNA form, the CDR3 reads TGTGCCAGTAGCCTACTTTATCGACAGGGCTCGAGGGAGGAGCAGTACTTC. As protein: CASSLLYRQGSREEQYF.